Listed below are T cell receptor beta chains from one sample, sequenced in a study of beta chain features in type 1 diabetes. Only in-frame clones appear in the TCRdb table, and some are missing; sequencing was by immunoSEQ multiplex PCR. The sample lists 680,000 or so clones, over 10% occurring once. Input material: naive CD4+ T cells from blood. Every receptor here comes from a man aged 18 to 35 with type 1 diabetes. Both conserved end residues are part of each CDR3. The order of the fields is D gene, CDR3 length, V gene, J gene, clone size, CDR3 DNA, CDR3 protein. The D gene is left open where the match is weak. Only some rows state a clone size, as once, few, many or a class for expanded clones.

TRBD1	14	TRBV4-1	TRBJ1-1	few	TGCGCCAGCGGCTGGGACAGGGATCGCACTGAAGCTTTCTTT	CASGWDRDRTEAFF
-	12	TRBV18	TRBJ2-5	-	TGTGCCAGCTCACCAATGTCAGAGACCCAGTACTTC	CASSPMSETQYF
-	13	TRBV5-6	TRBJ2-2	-	TGTGCCAGCAGCTCTCACGGGACCGGGGAGCTGTTTTTT	CASSSHGTGELFF
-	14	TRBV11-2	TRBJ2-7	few	TGTGCCAGCAGCTTACCCCTTCCCTCCTACGAGCAGTACTTC	CASSLPLPSYEQYF
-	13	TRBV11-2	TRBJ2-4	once	TGTGCCAGCAGCGACTGGAGCGATGACATTCAGTACTTC	CASSDWSDDIQYF
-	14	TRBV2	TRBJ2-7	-	TGTGCCAGCAGCCCTGGACAGTTACGCGACGAGCAGTACTTC	CASSPGQLRDEQYF
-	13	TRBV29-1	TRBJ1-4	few	TGCAGCGTTGGTACCAACCTTAATGAAAAACTGTTTTTT	CSVGTNLNEKLFF
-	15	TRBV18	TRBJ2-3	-	TGTGCCAGCTCACCCCAAGCAGGGGCCACAGATACGCAGTATTTT	CASSPQAGATDTQYF
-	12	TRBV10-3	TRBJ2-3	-	TGTGCCATCAAAGCAGGGACAGATACGCAGTATTTT	CAIKAGTDTQYF
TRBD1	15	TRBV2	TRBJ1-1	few	TGTGCCAGCAGTCTGAACAGGGGGCTGGACACTGAAGCTTTCTTT	CASSLNRGLDTEAFF
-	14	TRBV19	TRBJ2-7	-	TGTGCCAGTAGTGCCCACTCGGGACCGACAGAAAAGTACTTC	CASSAHSGPTEKYF
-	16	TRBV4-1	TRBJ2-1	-	TGCGCCAGCAGCCAGAACCGGGACCAACTCTACAATGAGCAGTTCTTC	CASSQNRDQLYNEQFF
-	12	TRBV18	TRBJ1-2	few	TGTGCCACCATGGCAAGGGCGCGTGGCTACACCTTC	CATMARARGYTF
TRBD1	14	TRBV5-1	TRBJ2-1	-	TGCGCCAGCAGCTCGGGACAGAGCTACAATGAGCAGTTCTTC	CASSSGQSYNEQFF
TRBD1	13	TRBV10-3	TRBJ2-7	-	TGTGCCATCAGTGAGGGACAGGGGTACGAGCAGTACTTC	CAISEGQGYEQYF
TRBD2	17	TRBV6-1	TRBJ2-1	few	TGTGCCAGCAGTGAAGGTAGCGGGGTCCCCGTTTACAATGAGCAGTTCTTC	CASSEGSGVPVYNEQFF
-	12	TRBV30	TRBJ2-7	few	TGTGCCTGGAGTGGTCTAGCCTACGAGCAGTACTTC	CAWSGLAYEQYF
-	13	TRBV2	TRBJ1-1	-	TGTGCCAGCAGTGATACAAGGAACACTGAAGCTTTCTTT	CASSDTRNTEAFF
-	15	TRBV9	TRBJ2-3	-	TGTGCCAGCAGCGTATTCGCCACAAACACAGATACGCAGTATTTT	CASSVFATNTDTQYF
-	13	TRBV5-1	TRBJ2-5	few	TGCGCCAGCGCTCCGAGCGACCAAGAGACCCAGTACTTC	CASAPSDQETQYF
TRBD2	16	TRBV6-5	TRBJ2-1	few	TGTGCCAGCAGTTACCCCACTAGCGGGGGGGCCAGTGAGCAGTTCTTC	CASSYPTSGGASEQFF
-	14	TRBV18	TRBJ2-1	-	TGTGCCAGCTCACAGTCTAGCTCCTACAATGAGCAGTTCTTC	CASSQSSSYNEQFF
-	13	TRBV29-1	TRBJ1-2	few	TGCAGCGTACAGGCGGGCCCGAACTATGGCTACACCTTC	CSVQAGPNYGYTF
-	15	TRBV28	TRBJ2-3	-	TGTGCCAGCAGTCCGCGTCGGGGTTTCACAGATACGCAGTATTTT	CASSPRRGFTDTQYF
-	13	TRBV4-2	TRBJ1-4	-	TGTGCCAGCGCCGGGGAGGTTAATGAAAAACTGTTTTTT	CASAGEVNEKLFF
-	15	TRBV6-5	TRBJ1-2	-	TGTGCCAGCAGTTACTCGGGGGTTTCGGGCTATGGCTACACCTTC	CASSYSGVSGYGYTF
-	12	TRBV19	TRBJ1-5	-	TGTGCCAGTAGGCGACCGCTGGGCTTCCAGCATTTT	CASRRPLGFQHF
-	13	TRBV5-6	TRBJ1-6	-	TGTGCCAGCAGCGGAAGGAGGAATTCACCCCTCCACTTT	CASSGRRNSPLHF
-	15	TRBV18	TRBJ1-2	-	TGTGCCAGCTCACCATCCGAGGGGCCCTACTATGGCTACACCTTC	CASSPSEGPYYGYTF
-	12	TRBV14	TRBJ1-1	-	TGTGCCAGCAGCCGCGGAAACACTGAAGCTTTCTTT	CASSRGNTEAFF
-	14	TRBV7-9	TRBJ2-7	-	TGTGCCAGCAGCCCCCGAGGGGGTTCCTACGAGCAGTACTTC	CASSPRGGSYEQYF
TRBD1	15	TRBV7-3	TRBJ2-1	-	TGTGCCAGCAGCTTAACGGGACAGGGATCCAATGAGCAGTTCTTC	CASSLTGQGSNEQFF
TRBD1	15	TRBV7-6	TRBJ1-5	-	TGTGCCAGCAGCTTAGGGACAGGGTTCAATCAGCCCCAGCATTTT	CASSLGTGFNQPQHF
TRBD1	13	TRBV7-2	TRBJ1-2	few	TGTGCCAGCAGCCCGGGACAGTTTGATGGCTACACCTTC	CASSPGQFDGYTF
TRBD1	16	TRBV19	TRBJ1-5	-	TGTGCCAGTAGTATTCCGCCGACAGGGATCGACCAGCCCCAGCATTTT	CASSIPPTGIDQPQHF
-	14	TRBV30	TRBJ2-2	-	TGTGCCTGGAGGACACTCACCGACACCGGGGAGCTGTTTTTT	CAWRTLTDTGELFF
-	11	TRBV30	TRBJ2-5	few	TGTGCCTGGAGTGTTTCGGAGACCCAGTACTTC	CAWSVSETQYF
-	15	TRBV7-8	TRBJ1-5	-	TGTGCCAGCAGCCCCCGAGAGGATAGCAATCAGCCCCAGCATTTT	CASSPREDSNQPQHF
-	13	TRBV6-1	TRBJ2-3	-	TGTGCCACCGGTGGGACTAGCACAGATACGCAGTATTTT	CATGGTSTDTQYF
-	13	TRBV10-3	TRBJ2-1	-	TGTGCCATCAGAGGGGGTAACTACAATGAGCAGTTCTTC	CAIRGGNYNEQFF
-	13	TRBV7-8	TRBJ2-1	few	TGTGCCAGCAGGGCCCCGGTGAGGGATGAGCAGTTCTTC	CASRAPVRDEQFF
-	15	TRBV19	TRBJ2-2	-	TGTGCCAGTATGCCCCAGGGACGAGGCACCGGGGAGCTGTTTTTT	CASMPQGRGTGELFF
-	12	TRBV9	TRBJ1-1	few	TGTGCCAGCAGCGTTTCCCTGGAGGAAGCTTTCTTT	CASSVSLEEAFF
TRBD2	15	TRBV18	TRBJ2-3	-	TGTGCCAGCTCACCACAGCGGGGGAGCACAGATACGCAGTATTTT	CASSPQRGSTDTQYF
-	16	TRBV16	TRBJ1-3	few	TGTGCCAGCAGCCAGAGGGCCGGGTACTCTGGAAACACCATATATTTT	CASSQRAGYSGNTIYF
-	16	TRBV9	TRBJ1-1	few	TGTGCCAGCAGCGTAGGAAGTTGGCAGATGAACACTGAAGCTTTCTTT	CASSVGSWQMNTEAFF
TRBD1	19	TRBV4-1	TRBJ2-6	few	TGCGCCAGCAGCCATCACCGGGGACAGCCATCCTCTGGGGCCAACGTCCTGACTTTC	CASSHHRGQPSSGANVLTF
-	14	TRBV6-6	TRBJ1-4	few	TGTGCCAGCAGTGCGGACAGCACCTATGAAAAACTGTTTTTT	CASSADSTYEKLFF
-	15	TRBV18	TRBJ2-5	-	TGTGCCAGCTCACCAATAGCAGGGGTCCAAGAGACCCAGTACTTC	CASSPIAGVQETQYF
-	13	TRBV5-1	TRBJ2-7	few	TGCGCCAGCAGCCGGGTAGGTGACAACGAGCAGTACTTC	CASSRVGDNEQYF
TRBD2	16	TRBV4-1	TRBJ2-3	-	TGCGCCAGCAGCCTGACTAGCGGGTCAAACACAGATACGCAGTATTTT	CASSLTSGSNTDTQYF
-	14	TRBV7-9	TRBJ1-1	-	TGTGCCAGCAGCTTAAGGACACTAGCCCCTGAAGCTTTCTTT	CASSLRTLAPEAFF